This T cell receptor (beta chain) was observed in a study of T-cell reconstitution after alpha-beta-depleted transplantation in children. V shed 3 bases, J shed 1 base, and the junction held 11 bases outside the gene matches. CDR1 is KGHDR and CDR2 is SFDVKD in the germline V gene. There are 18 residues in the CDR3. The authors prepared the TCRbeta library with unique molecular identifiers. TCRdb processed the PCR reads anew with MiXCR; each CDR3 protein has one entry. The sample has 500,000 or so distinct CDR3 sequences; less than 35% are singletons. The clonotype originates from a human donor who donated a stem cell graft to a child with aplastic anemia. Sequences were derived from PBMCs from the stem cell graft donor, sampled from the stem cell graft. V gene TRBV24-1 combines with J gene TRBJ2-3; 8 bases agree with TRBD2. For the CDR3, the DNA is TGTGCCACCAGTGATCGGAGCGGGAGTGAGGCGGGCACAGATACGCAGTATTTT. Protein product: CATSDRSGSEAGTDTQYF.